This TCR beta chain stems from a study of early T cells in non-severe SARS-CoV-2 infection (dated by TCRdb to the early 2020s). Study-level background: TCR sequencing used bulk RNA from unsorted whole blood, so alpha and beta chains could not be paired.

What the authors observed across the whole study: Matching against VDJdb was skewed toward anti-spike CD8 responses, likely underestimated virus-specific expansions, and missed private and CD4 specificities.

To prepare the library, 5' RACE was applied. The instrument was a NextSeq 500. The TCR library protocol attached unique molecular identifiers to individual cDNA molecules to correct for sequencing error and PCR bias. Both TCR alpha and beta chains were sequenced, and tight co-correlation was observed between alpha and beta sequence abundances in each sample. The source study handled its data this way. Decombinator V4 was used to annotate the V gene, J gene and CDR3 of the TCR sequences. Expanded TCRs were defined as changing significantly between any two time points under a Poisson model with p below 0.0001. TCR abundances were normalised to the total number of TCRs sequenced per sample and were expressed as counts per million. MAIT TCRs were defined by TRAV1-2 paired with TRAJ12, TRAJ20 or TRAJ33, and iNKT TCRs by TRAV10 paired with TRAJ18. A search of VDJdb, accessed on 1 November 2021, was run for TCRs annotated to CMV, EBV and SARS-CoV-2, with TCRs annotated for multiple antigens excluded. TCRdb applied fastp at Q25 and MiXCR to the public reads, then kept only in-frame beta chains. Under each unique CDR3 protein, matching rows form one entry showing the most common genes and DNA. TCRdb's processing, not the authors', yielded these V and J calls. Here the sample has roughly 75,000 distinct CDR3 sequences; approximately 10% occur a single time. The ten largest clones take up approximately 4.5% of the sample.

A case-control design nested within a healthcare worker cohort in London, UK, was used, with weekly nasopharyngeal swab PCR tests and blood sampling performed. Healthcare workers were enrolled in the week of the UK lockdown, from 23 to 31 March 2020, and were followed every week for up to roughly 16 weeks. This clonotype has at least ten counts. Its antigen remains undetermined. The input lacks base qualities; no much larger clone sits a single base away. The CDR3 has 13 amino acids, counting the end cysteine and phenylalanine. Of all the DNA, just the CDR3 is kept, 39 bases in frame from base 1. CDR1 and CDR2, per the germline V gene, are KGHSH and LQKENI. V is clipped by 5 bases and J by 0 bases, and the sequence between their germline boundaries is 7 bases long.

The TCR sequence derives from an adult who was a healthcare worker with PCR-confirmed SARS-CoV-2 infection or an uninfected control (not recorded which). The sample taken for sequencing was whole blood. Recombination joined TRBV18 with TRBJ1-1, with an unclear D gene assignment. The CDR3 reads CASSGGMNTEAFF. In nucleotide form, the sequence is TGTGCCAGCTCAGGAGGGATGAACACTGAAGCTTTCTTT.